These 12 T cell receptor beta chains originate from one sample sequenced in a study of blood T cell repertoires in COVID-19. The data were produced by immunoSEQ multiplex PCR, yet TCRdb's version contains in-frame clones alone and is incomplete. Of about 150,000 clones listed, around 87% are singletons. The sequencing input was peripheral blood. The receptors were sampled from a woman between 50 and 59 years old with active or convalescent COVID-19.

On this clone itself: Within the sample, other DNA sequences also encode this same CDR3. Here the CDR3 reads CASTTGNQPQHF. In DNA, the CDR3 is TGTGCCAGTACGACAGGGAATCAGCCCCAGCATTTT. The chain couples TRBV27 to TRBJ1-5, with 7 bases matching TRBD1. Trimming took 9 bases from V and 4 from J; bases not matched to a gene: 3. The length of the CDR3 is 12 residues. CDR1 and CDR2 (germline): MNHEY, SMNVEV (reference sequence).

The rearrangement links TRBV7-2 to TRBJ2-7, with 7 bases matching TRBD2. Per germline, CDR1 SGHTA and CDR2 FQGNSA. The CDR3 loop spans 15 amino acids. V was clipped by 3 bases and J by 2 bases; unmatched bases: 7. Here the CDR3 DNA reads TGTGCCAGCAGCTTTGTGGGGGGGGGAGCCTACGAGCAGTACTTC. Residues: CASSFVGGGAYEQYF.

The gene calls are TRBV28 and TRBJ1-1; D remains ambiguous. Trimming left V 3 bases short and J 0 bases short, with 8 bases between. The CDR3 runs to 14 residues. Germline-derived CDR1 and CDR2 are MDHEN and SYDVKM. The CDR3 nucleotides are TGTGCCAGCAGTTTCGGGATTATGAACACTGAAGCTTTCTTT. Residues: CASSFGIMNTEAFF.

This rearrangement joins TRBV4-3 to TRBJ1-1; D gene unclear. V lost 1 base to trimming and J lost 6 bases, with 15 bases between them. Looked up from germline, CDR1 is LGHNA and CDR2 is YSLEER. CDR3 length: 15 amino acids. CDR3 loop: CASSQAVVVGAEAFF. The CDR3 region has the DNA TGCGCCAGCAGCCAAGCGGTCGTGGTGGGAGCTGAAGCTTTCTTT.

The rearrangement uses TRBV29-1 and TRBJ2-1; 9 nucleotides match TRBD1. The CDR3 covers 15 residues. From germline, CDR1 is SQVTM and CDR2 ANQGSEA. Unmatched junction bases numbered 4, after V lost 4 bases and J lost 0 bases. The CDR3 loop is CSVGPTGGSYNEQFF. The CDR3 DNA reads as TGCAGCGTTGGGCCGACAGGGGGCTCCTACAATGAGCAGTTCTTC.

The chain recombines TRBV6-2 or TRBV6-3 with TRBJ2-2, with TRBD2 identical over 7 bases. The CDR3 has 16 amino acids. Per the germline V gene, CDR1 is MNHEY and CDR2 is SVGEGT. Germline trimming cut 2 bases from V and 6 bases from J; bases unmatched to any gene: 9. The CDR3 coding sequence is TGTGCCAGCAGTTACATGGCTCCGGGGGGACCCGGGGAGCTGTTTTTT. Its protein product is CASSYMAPGGPGELFF.

J is TRBJ2-2 and V is TRBV7-8; D gene ambiguous. V lost 8 bases and J 9 bases, leaving 19 bases between the germline ends. The CDR3 consists of 14 residues. Per the germline V gene, CDR1 is SGHVS and CDR2 is FQNEAQ. The DNA for the CDR3 is TGTGCCAGCTCCCCACTCCCGCCTTCTTGGGAGCTGTTTTTT. It encodes CASSPLPPSWELFF.

The rearrangement uses TRBV7-3 and TRBJ2-3; no clear D. CDR1 SGHTA and CDR2 FQGTGA come from the germline V gene. There are 13 residues in the CDR3. V dropped 4 bases and J dropped 6 bases, with 11 bases sitting between them. The CDR3 region is CASSYDNRDTQYF. CDR3 coding DNA: TGTGCCAGCAGCTACGACAACCGGGATACGCAGTATTTT.

The chain employs TRBV9 and TRBJ1-3, with D possibly matching TRBD1 (6 bases). This CDR3 is 15 amino acids long. CDR1 is SGDLS, CDR2 YYNGEE, per germline. Trimming stripped 3 bases from V and 5 bases from J, with 15 bases between. This CDR3 is CASSGGQASRNTIYF. The CDR3 DNA sequence: TGTGCCAGCAGCGGGGGGCAGGCTAGTAGAAACACCATATATTTT. The variable domain in full, completed from reference TRBV9 and TRBJ1-3, reads DSGVTQTPKHLITATGQRVTLRCSPRSGDLSVYWYQQSLDQGLQFLIQYYNGEERAKGNILERFSAQQFPDLHSELNLSSLELGDSALYFCASSGGQASRNTIYFGEGSWLTVV.

The DNA of the CDR3 is TGTGCCAGCAGCGTCTTCCCGGACAGTACTGAAGCTTTCTTT. Its protein is CASSVFPDSTEAFF. The chain joins TRBV9 to TRBJ1-1, with D possibly TRBD1 on 6 matching bases. V was shortened by 2 bases and J by 5 bases, with 13 bases between the two germline ends. The CDR3 covers 14 residues. Germline V gene lookup returns CDR1 SGDLS and CDR2 YYNGEE.

The rearrangement uses TRBV19 and TRBJ1-3; 9 positions agree with TRBD1. Trimming at V came to 5 bases and at J to 2 bases, leaving 7 bases not matched to a gene. Germline CDR1 and CDR2: LNHDA and SQIVND (reference sequence). This CDR3 is 16 amino acids long. The CDR3 loop is CASSVGQGKPGNTIYF. In DNA, the CDR3 is TGTGCCAGTAGTGTTGGACAGGGGAAGCCTGGAAACACCATATATTTT. The full variable domain, rest sourced from reference TRBV19 and TRBJ1-3, is DGGITQSPKYLFRKEGQNVTLSCEQNLNHDAMYWYRQDPGQGLRLIYYSQIVNDFQKGDIAEGYSVSREKKESFPLTVTSAQKNPTAFYLCASSVGQGKPGNTIYFGEGSWLTVV.

The chain has TRBV6-2 or TRBV6-3 and TRBJ2-6, with D possibly TRBD2 on 6 matching bases. The germline V and J ends were trimmed by 3 bases and 4 bases, with 10 bases remaining between them. In germline, CDR1 is MNHEY, CDR2 SVGEGT. The CDR3 covers 15 residues. CDR3 amino acids: CASSYLAYGANVLTF. The CDR3 bases are TGTGCCAGCAGTTATCTAGCGTACGGGGCCAACGTCCTGACTTTC.